The entry below gives a single T cell receptor (beta chain) sequence along with its context. Its antigen is currently not known. No base qualities exist here, and no much larger clone lies one base off it. The data originate from a study of blood T cell repertoires in COVID-19 (dated by TCRdb to the early 2020s). Study-level background: The collaborator samples originated in the United States, Italy and Spain and spanned the acute and convalescent phases of COVID-19. Samples were obtained from the ongoing ImmuneRACE study (first 160 participants) and from 1,200 or so subjects provided by 6 global collaborators. The material from the prospective study consisted of cDNA or gDNA derived from T cells, B-cell-depleted T cells, or PBMCs. Subjects who had been exposed to COVID-19, were actively infected with it, or had recovered from it provided the deeply sampled blood TCRbeta repertoires that made up the dataset. A freely available public database, intended as a resource for researchers studying the immune response to SARS-CoV-2, is where the repertoires were released. HLA class I and class II types, where available, came from metadata supplied by the sample provider rather than from assay-based typing. A de-identified subject ID, COVID-19 status, age in years and sex were almost always included in the sample metadata. What the work shows at the level of the full study, not this receptor alone: The quantity of clinical and demographic metadata differed by source and by participant and was supplied without curation.

The collaborating institutions used their own protocols to collect whole blood in K2EDTA tubes. For TCRbeta analysis, collaborators shipped samples in one of three forms: frozen whole blood, isolated PBMCs, or DNA extracted from either of those sample types. TCRbeta CDR3 regions were amplified from genomic DNA by means of the immunoSEQ Assay, a bias-controlled multiplex PCR. On the authors' methods: The number of nucleated cells in each sample was estimated from the amplification of reference gene primers within the assay. To quantify the absolute abundance of each unique TCRbeta CDR3 rearrangement, sequence reads were collapsed and filtered. For each sample, productive Simpson clonality was calculated by taking the square root of Simpson's diversity index across productive rearrangements. TCRdb mirrors the immuneACCESS table, restricted to in-frame sequences. Some clones are absent from its copies; in checked studies, under half trace to an unresolved V gene, and the reason for the others is unknown. The V and J calls and the clone size are those of that table, but D and trimming were determined from the DNA. The sample data list 9,000 to 9,500 clones, and 80% to 90% of these were observed just once. 6.5% to 9% of the sample rests with the top ten.

V trim: 2 bases; J trim: 3 bases; unmatched bases: 7. From the germline V gene, CDR1 is MNHNS and CDR2 is SASEGT. The CDR3 starts with the cysteine, ends with the phenylalanine, and has 16 residues. Left in the record is the CDR3 DNA by itself, 48 bases read in frame from the first base. The receptor was derived from a human donor in a cohort sampled during active COVID-19. The chain employs TRBV6-1 and TRBJ2-7; 10 middle bases align to TRBD1. What was sequenced was peripheral blood. This receptor carries the CDR3 CASSEYPTGGIYEQYF. The sequence in DNA is TGTGCCAGCAGTGAATACCCGACAGGGGGCATCTACGAGCAGTACTTC.